This TCR beta chain came from a study of cytomegalovirus exposure and HLA in healthy donors. Study-level information: Among the 398 genotyped donors, 81% were placed in the Caucasian-associated ancestry cluster. Study results and caveats: Among TCR beta chains, those listed as cytomegalovirus-associated numbered roughly 150.

The donors were healthy bone marrow donors. A word on this clone: The antigen is undetermined.

Primers for the PCR totalled 60 Vbeta and 13 Jbeta. TCRdb's table, derived via immunoSEQ multiplex PCR, lists solely in-frame clones and lacks some. In the table there are around 130,000 clones, 66% of which are singletons. The germline gives CDR1 SGHRS, CDR2 YFSETQ. V lost 0 bases, J lost 8 bases, and 5 bases stayed unmatched. This CDR3 contains 15 residues. Source material: PBMCs. The V call is TRBV5-1, the J call TRBJ2-4; 10 bases match TRBD1. The clonotype originates from a man younger than 30 in good health and CMV-seronegative. CDR3 nucleotides: TGCGCCAGCAGCTTGGAACGGGACAGGGGTGACATTCAGTACTTC. This sequence encodes CASSLERDRGDIQYF. The full variable domain, completed using reference TRBV5-1 and TRBJ2-4, is KAGVTQTPRYLIKTRGQQVTLSCSPISGHRSVSWYQQTPGQGLQFLFEYFSETQRNKGNFPGRFSGRQFSNSRSEMNVSTLELGDSALYLCASSLERDRGDIQYFGAGTRLSVL.